Below are 23 T cell receptor beta chains sequenced from a single sample in a study of blood T cell repertoires in COVID-19. The protocol was immunoSEQ multiplex PCR, while the TCRdb copy is restricted to in-frame clones and leaves out a portion. The repertoire consists of 150,000 or so clones, with 65% to 85% occurring once and the leading ten covering less than 3%. The sequenced material came from peripheral blood. All receptors come from a woman aged 55-69 years with acute or convalescent COVID-19.

Note on this clone: Germline is not matched at one junction end, which may reflect a read error. The same CDR3 is also encoded by other DNA sequences in this sample. The chain joins TRBV28 to TRBJ2-7; no clear D gene. The germline gives CDR1 MDHEN, CDR2 SYDVKM. The CDR3 length is 11 residues. CDR3 bases: TGCGCCAGCAGTTTAAATCTCGAGCAGTACTTC. It codes for CASSLNLEQYF.

This clone was recorded a few times. This chain joins TRBV15 and TRBJ2-7; 9 bases fit TRBD1. Looked up from germline, CDR1 is LNHNV and CDR2 is YYDKDF (reference sequence). J was trimmed by 7 bases and V by 1 base; bases with no gene match: 8. This CDR3 is built from 15 residues. Written as DNA, the CDR3 is TGTGCCACCAGCAGAGGTCCCGGGACAGGGCGGGAGCAGTACTTC. Its protein is CATSRGPGTGREQYF.

The chain joins TRBV5-5 to TRBJ1-2; possibly TRBD1 for D (6 bases). V lost 4 bases, J lost 12 bases, and 25 bases lay in between. Germline V gene lookup returns CDR1 SGHKS and CDR2 YYEKEE (reference sequence). This CDR3 is 15 amino acids long. The CDR3 DNA sequence: TGTGCCAGCAGCAACCTGCCGGGACACCAAATTGGGAACACCTTC. It encodes CASSNLPGHQIGNTF.

This clone was found many times. In nucleotides, the CDR3 is TGTGCCAGTAGTTTTCAGGGGTTTCACTCTGGAAACACCATATATTTT. Amino acids: CASSFQGFHSGNTIYF. The chain uses TRBV19 and TRBJ1-3; D is possibly TRBD1 (6 bases). With 5 bases removed from V and 0 bases from J, the gap between germline ends came to 14 bases. The germline gives CDR1 LNHDA, CDR2 SQIVND (reference sequence). The CDR3 covers 16 residues.

The chain has TRBV24-1 and TRBJ2-3; 7 positions agree with TRBD2. Germline CDR1 reads KGHDR; CDR2 reads SFDVKD. V shed 0 bases, J shed 2 bases, and the junction held 4 bases outside the gene matches. This CDR3 spans 16 amino acids. CDR3 sequence: CATSDLSAGSTDTQYF. CDR3 DNA sequence: TGTGCCACCAGTGATTTGTCAGCGGGGTCCACAGATACGCAGTATTTT.

V usage is TRBV7-9 and J usage is TRBJ1-4, with 8 bases lining up with TRBD1. The CDR3 runs to 15 residues. Germline CDR1 is SEHNR and CDR2 is FQNEAQ (reference sequence). The V gene end was trimmed by 7 bases and the J gene end by 5 bases; junction bases not matched to a gene: 9. The CDR3 here is CASTALGQGNEKLFF. CDR3 bases: TGTGCCAGCACCGCGCTCGGACAGGGCAATGAAAAACTGTTTTTT.

This clone came up a few times. The rearrangement links TRBV19 to TRBJ1-1; 7 bases are a match to TRBD1. The germline V gene encodes CDR1 LNHDA and CDR2 SQIVND (reference sequence). Trimming removed 1 base from V and 5 bases from J; junction bases left unmatched: 7. The length of the CDR3 is 15 residues. The CDR3 protein is CASSIGAGGRTEAFF. The CDR3 coding sequence is TGTGCCAGTAGTATAGGCGCAGGGGGACGAACTGAAGCTTTCTTT.

This clone was counted a few times. The J gene is TRBJ1-5, the V gene TRBV7-2; D gene unclear. Germline V gives CDR1 SGHTA, CDR2 FQGNSA. This CDR3 has 13 residues. The V end lost 2 bases, the J end lost 6 bases, and 8 bases lay between the germline ends. CDR3 DNA: TGTGCCAGCAGCTTAAGAGAGGGTCAGCCCCAGCATTTT. It encodes CASSLREGQPQHF.

The chain combines TRBV2 with TRBJ1-5; D might be TRBD1 (5 bases). This CDR3 region has 13 residues. Germline loops: CDR1 SNHLY, CDR2 FYNNEI. Between the trimmed V and J ends, which lost 4 bases and 7 bases, there was a span of 11 bases. This CDR3 reads CASSVQGGQPQHF. In nucleotides, the CDR3 is TGTGCCAGCAGTGTCCAGGGAGGCCAGCCCCAGCATTTT. The whole variable domain, filled in from reference TRBV2 and TRBJ1-5, reads EPEVTQTPSHQVTQMGQEVILRCVPISNHLYFYWYRQILGQKVEFLVSFYNNEISEKSEIFDDQFSVERPDGSNFTLKIRSTKLEDSAMYFCASSVQGGQPQHFGDGTRLSIL.

The chain combines TRBV30 with TRBJ1-6; a possible D gene is TRBD1 (6 bases). The germline V gene encodes CDR1 GTSNPN and CDR2 SVGIG (reference sequence). V was shortened by 8 bases and J by 7 bases, with 18 bases between the two germline ends. This CDR3 spans 14 amino acids. CDR3 nucleotides: TGTGCCAGACGGACAGTCGGCGGGAATTCACCCCTCCACTTT. Translated: CARRTVGGNSPLHF.

The sample holds a few counts of this clone. The rearrangement links TRBV6-4 to TRBJ1-1; 8 bases agree with TRBD1. V trimming: 6 bases; J trimming: 0 bases; junction bases outside the gene matches: 6. The CDR3 consists of 15 residues. Per germline, CDR1 MRHNA and CDR2 SNTAGT. The CDR3 nucleotides are TGTGCCAGCAGCCCCGGGACAGGCATGAACACTGAAGCTTTCTTT. Residues: CASSPGTGMNTEAFF.

This clone turned up a few times. CDR3 sequence: CASSLTSITGELFF. The CDR3 DNA reads TGTGCCAGCAGCTTAACTTCAATCACCGGGGAGCTGTTTTTT. The J gene is TRBJ2-2, the V gene TRBV7-3; unclear D gene. V lost 0 bases to trimming and J lost 4 bases, with 6 bases between them. This CDR3 comprises 14 residues. CDR1 is SGHTA and CDR2 is FQGTGA in the germline V gene.

The chain employs TRBV11-2 and TRBJ2-7; D is unclear. CDR3 length: 12 amino acids. The V end lost 5 bases, the J end lost 2 bases, and 7 bases lay between the germline ends. Germline loops: CDR1 SGHAT, CDR2 FQNNGV. CDR3 in DNA: TGTGCCAGCAGCCTTAATACCTACGAGCAGTACTTC. It codes for CASSLNTYEQYF.

This clone was seen only once. V is TRBV28 and J is TRBJ2-5; 9 bases align to TRBD1. CDR1 is MDHEN and CDR2 is SYDVKM in the germline V gene. CDR3 size: 13 residues. Trimming at V came to 5 bases and at J to 13 bases, leaving 11 bases not matched to a gene. The CDR3 DNA sequence: TGTGCCAGCAGTCCCACCGGGACAGGGAGTTCGTACTTC. Translated: CASSPTGTGSSYF.

This clone came up a few times. The J gene is TRBJ1-1, the V gene TRBV5-1, with no clear D. CDR1 is SGHRS, CDR2 YFSETQ, per germline. The CDR3 totals 16 residues. V was pared by 0 bases and J by 2 bases, with 14 bases between. The DNA for the CDR3 is TGCGCCAGCAGCTTGGGAGGGCCGGTCCTTAACACTGAAGCTTTCTTT. Encoded protein: CASSLGGPVLNTEAFF. The variable domain in full, with the rest retrieved from reference TRBV5-1 and TRBJ1-1, is KAGVTQTPRYLIKTRGQQVTLSCSPISGHRSVSWYQQTPGQGLQFLFEYFSETQRNKGNFPGRFSGRQFSNSRSEMNVSTLELGDSALYLCASSLGGPVLNTEAFFGQGTRLTVV.

The V and J genes are TRBV14 and TRBJ2-3, with 11 bases fitting TRBD2. CDR1 is SGHDN, CDR2 FVKESK, per germline. V was clipped by 5 bases and J by 6 bases; unmatched bases: 4. The CDR3 runs to 14 residues. CDR3 nucleotides: TGTGCCAGCAGCTTAGCGGGGGGGCCTGATACGCAGTATTTT. It encodes CASSLAGGPDTQYF.

The chain couples TRBV30 to TRBJ2-5; D is possibly TRBD2 (5 bases). The V gene's germline CDR1 is GTSNPN and CDR2 SVGIG (reference sequence). CDR3 size: 13 residues. V was cut by 3 bases and J by 1 base, with 9 bases left in between. CDR3 residues: CAWRRAVQETQYF. In DNA form, the CDR3 reads TGTGCCTGGAGGCGGGCCGTCCAAGAGACCCAGTACTTC.

The chain links TRBV3-1 (or the pseudogene TRBV3-2) to TRBJ2-7, with 8 bases matching TRBD1. The CDR3 length is 14 residues. The V and J ends lost 2 bases and 7 bases, in that order; junction bases with no gene match: 7. Germline V gives CDR1 LGHDT, CDR2 YNNKEL (reference sequence). The DNA for the CDR3 is TGTGCCAGCAGCCAATACAGGGGGATGAGGGAGCAGTACTTC. Its protein is CASSQYRGMREQYF.

This clone was recorded once. The chain joins TRBV6-6 to TRBJ1-4; D gene unclear. Trimming stripped 6 bases from V and 5 bases from J, with 7 bases between. Germline values: CDR1 MNHNY, CDR2 SVGAGI (reference sequence). The CDR3 runs 12 residues. Written as DNA, the CDR3 is TGTGCCAGCAGCCCCGGGAATGAAAAACTGTTTTTT. Encoded protein: CASSPGNEKLFF.

V is TRBV11-2 and J is TRBJ2-3; the match to TRBD2 covers 8 bases. With 8 bases clipped from V and 5 bases from J, the junction kept 6 bases outside the gene matches. Germline loops: CDR1 SGHAT, CDR2 FQNNGV. The CDR3 length is 13 residues. CDR3 coding DNA: TGTGCCAGCGGCGGGGGGACCCGAGATACGCAGTATTTT. It specifies CASGGGTRDTQYF.

The genes are TRBV7-2 and TRBJ2-2; no clear D. CDR3 size: 16 residues. CDR1 and CDR2 (germline): SGHTA, FQGNSA. V was trimmed by 1 base and J by 2 bases, leaving 11 bases between them. In DNA, the CDR3 is TGTGCCAGCAGCTTAGTTCCTGTCAGAAACACCGGGGAGCTGTTTTTT. Amino acids: CASSLVPVRNTGELFF.

This rearrangement joins TRBV6-5 to TRBJ1-1; no firm D call. This CDR3 is 14 amino acids long. Trimming took 6 bases from V and 0 from J, leaving 11 bases between them. CDR1 is MNHEY, CDR2 SVGAGI, per germline. The DNA of the CDR3 is TGTGCCAGCAGGGACTCGTTCTTGAACACTGAAGCTTTCTTT. Protein product: CASRDSFLNTEAFF.

The chain couples TRBV6-5 to TRBJ2-1, with 10 bases identical to TRBD2. Germline V gene lookup returns CDR1 MNHEY and CDR2 SVGAGI. The CDR3 covers 13 residues. V shed 5 bases and J 13 bases; nucleotides not matched to a gene: 8. The CDR3 DNA reads TGTGCCAGCAGTCCACTAGCGGGGAAGCACCAGTTCTTC. Translated, it gives CASSPLAGKHQFF.